This entry describes one T cell receptor (beta chain). Its specificity is unknown. Treatment for all HIV-infected participants took place in the United States. The germline V gene encodes CDR1 SGDLS and CDR2 YYNGEE. The CDR3 runs 16 residues. Trimming stripped 0 bases from V and 4 bases from J, with 16 bases between. The source of the sample is a study of long-term antiretroviral therapy in people with HIV. Runs used v3.0 of the immunoSEQ assay and were done at survey level. Profiled with immunoSEQ multiplex PCR; TCRdb holds only in-frame clones, not every one. This table has fewer than 30,000 clones, about 91% appearing once. Study outcomes and limitations: Collection of the blood took place between about 2004 and 2017. The ART regimens in use then may have been less effective than current ones. HIV repertoire CDR3 lengths ranged less widely than those of controls.

The chain has TRBV9 and TRBJ2-5; TRBD1 might be the D (6 bases). The receptor comes from a man between 50 and 59 years old with HIV. The specimen comprised unsorted PBMCs, sampled 1.8 years before starting antiretroviral therapy. The CDR3 nucleotides are TGTGCCAGCAGCGTAGGAAGGGGGAGTGGTGGAGAGACCCAGTACTTC. Translating gives CASSVGRGSGGETQYF.